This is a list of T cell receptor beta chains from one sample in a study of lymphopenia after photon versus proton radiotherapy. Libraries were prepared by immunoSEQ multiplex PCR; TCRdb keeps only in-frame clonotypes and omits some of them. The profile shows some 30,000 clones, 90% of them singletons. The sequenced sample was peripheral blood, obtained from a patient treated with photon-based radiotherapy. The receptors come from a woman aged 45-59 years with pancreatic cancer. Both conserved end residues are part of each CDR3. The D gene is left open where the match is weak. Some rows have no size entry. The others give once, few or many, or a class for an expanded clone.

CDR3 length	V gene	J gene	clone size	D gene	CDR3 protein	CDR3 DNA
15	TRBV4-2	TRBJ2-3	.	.	CASSHNRVSTDTQYF	TGTGCCAGCAGCCACAACAGAGTAAGCACAGATACGCAGTATTTT
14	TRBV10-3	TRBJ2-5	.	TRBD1	CAISEGQGAETQYF	TGTGCCATCAGTGAGGGACAGGGGGCGGAGACCCAGTACTTC
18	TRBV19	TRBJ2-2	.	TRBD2	CASSITRLAGANTGELFF	TGTGCCAGTAGTATCACCAGATTAGCGGGAGCGAACACCGGGGAGCTGTTTTTT
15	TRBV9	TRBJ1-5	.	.	CASSPREGASQPQHF	TGTGCCAGCAGCCCACGTGAAGGGGCGAGTCAGCCCCAGCATTTT
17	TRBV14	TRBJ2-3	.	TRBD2	CASSPGVAGGREDTQYF	TGTGCCAGCAGCCCGGGGGTAGCGGGAGGGAGAGAAGATACGCAGTATTTT
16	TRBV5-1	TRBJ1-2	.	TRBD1	CASVRAPGQGAHGYTF	TGCGCCAGTGTCAGGGCCCCGGGACAGGGGGCGCACGGCTACACCTTC
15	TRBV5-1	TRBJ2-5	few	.	CASSLDTGVQETQYF	TGCGCCAGCAGCTTGGACACAGGAGTCCAAGAGACCCAGTACTTC
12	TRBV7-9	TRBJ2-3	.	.	CASSFGEDTQYF	TGTGCCAGCAGCTTCGGTGAAGATACGCAGTATTTT
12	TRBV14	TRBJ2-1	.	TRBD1	CASSRQGTEQFF	TGTGCCAGCAGCCGACAGGGTACTGAGCAGTTCTTC
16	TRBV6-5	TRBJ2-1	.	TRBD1	CASSYTWGQGGNEQFF	TGTGCCAGCAGTTACACTTGGGGACAGGGCGGCAATGAGCAGTTCTTC
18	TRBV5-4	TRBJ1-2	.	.	CASSLDSVRWGRPYGYTF	TGTGCCAGCAGCTTGGATTCGGTTCGGTGGGGTCGCCCCTATGGCTACACCTTC
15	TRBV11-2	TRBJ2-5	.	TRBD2	CASSLSGGYQETQYF	TGTGCCAGCAGCTTATCGGGAGGGTACCAAGAGACCCAGTACTTC
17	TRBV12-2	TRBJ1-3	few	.	CASRLRSGHSFRNTIYF	TGTGCAAGTCGCTTAAGGTCGGGACACTCCTTTAGAAACACCATATATTTT
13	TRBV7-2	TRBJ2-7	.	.	CASSRDRPGEQYF	TGTGCCAGCAGTCGTGACAGGCCGGGCGAGCAGTACTTC
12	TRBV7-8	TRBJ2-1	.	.	CASSLSQGKEFF	TGTGCCAGCAGCTTAAGTCAGGGGAAGGAGTTCTTC
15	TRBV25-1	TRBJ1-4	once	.	CASSDWGPDNEKLFF	TGTGCCAGCAGTGATTGGGGGCCGGACAATGAAAAACTGTTTTTT
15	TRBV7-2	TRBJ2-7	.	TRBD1	CASSPGTGGQREQYF	TGTGCCAGCAGCCCCGGGACAGGGGGCCAGAGGGAGCAGTACTTC
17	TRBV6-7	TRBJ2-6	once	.	CATPNYTTPLGANVLTF	TGTGCCACTCCAAATTATACGACACCCTTGGGGGCCAACGTCCTGACTTTC
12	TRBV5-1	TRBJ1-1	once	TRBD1	CASSLRDSEAFF	TGCGCCAGCAGCTTGAGGGACAGTGAAGCTTTCTTT
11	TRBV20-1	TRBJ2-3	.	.	CSVGGADTQYF	TGCAGTGTAGGGGGGGCAGATACGCAGTATTTT
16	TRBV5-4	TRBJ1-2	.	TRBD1	CASSLGVPGQNYGYTF	TGTGCCAGCAGCTTGGGGGTTCCGGGACAGAACTATGGCTACACCTTC
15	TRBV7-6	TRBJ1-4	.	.	CASSHSTATNEKLFF	TGTGCCAGCAGCCACTCGACAGCAACTAATGAAAAACTGTTTTTT
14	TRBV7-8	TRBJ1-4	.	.	CASSLRWLDEKLFF	TGTGCCAGCAGCTTAAGGTGGTTGGATGAAAAACTGTTTTTT
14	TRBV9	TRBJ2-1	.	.	CASSEGGGYNEQFF	TGTGCCAGCAGCGAAGGAGGCGGTTACAATGAGCAGTTCTTC
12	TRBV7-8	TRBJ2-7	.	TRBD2	CASSLTSGEQYF	TGTGCCAGCAGCTTAACTAGCGGCGAGCAGTACTTC
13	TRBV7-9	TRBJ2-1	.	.	CASSLGPGNEQFF	TGTGCCAGCAGCTTAGGGCCGGGCAATGAGCAGTTCTTC
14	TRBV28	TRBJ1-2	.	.	CASRGSGGNYGYTF	TGTGCCAGCAGAGGGAGCGGAGGTAACTATGGCTACACCTTC